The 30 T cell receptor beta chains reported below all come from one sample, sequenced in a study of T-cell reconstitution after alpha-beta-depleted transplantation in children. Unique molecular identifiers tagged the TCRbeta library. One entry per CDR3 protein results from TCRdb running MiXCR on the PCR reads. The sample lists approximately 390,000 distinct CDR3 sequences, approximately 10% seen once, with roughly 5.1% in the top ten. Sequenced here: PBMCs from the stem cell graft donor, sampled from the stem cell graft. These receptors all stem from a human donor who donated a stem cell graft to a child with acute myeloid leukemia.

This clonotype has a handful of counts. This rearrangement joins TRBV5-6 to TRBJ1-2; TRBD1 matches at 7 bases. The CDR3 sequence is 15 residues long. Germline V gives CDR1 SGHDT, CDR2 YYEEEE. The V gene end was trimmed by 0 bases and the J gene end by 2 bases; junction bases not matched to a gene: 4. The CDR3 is CASSLEATGNYGYTF. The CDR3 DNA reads TGTGCCAGCAGCTTGGAAGCGACAGGGAACTATGGCTACACCTTC.

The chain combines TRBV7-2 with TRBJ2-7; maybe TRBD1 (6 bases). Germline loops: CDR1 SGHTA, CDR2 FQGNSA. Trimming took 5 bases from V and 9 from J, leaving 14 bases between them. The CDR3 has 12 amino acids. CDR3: CASSQRTATQYF. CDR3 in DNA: TGTGCCAGCAGCCAACGGACAGCAACGCAGTACTTC.

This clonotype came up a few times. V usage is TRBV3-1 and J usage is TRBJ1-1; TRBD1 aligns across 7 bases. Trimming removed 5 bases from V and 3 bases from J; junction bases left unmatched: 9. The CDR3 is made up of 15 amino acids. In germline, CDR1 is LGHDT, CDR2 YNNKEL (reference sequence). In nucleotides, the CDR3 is TGTGCCAGCAGCTCCCAAGGAGGGGGCTACACTGAAGCTTTCTTT. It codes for CASSSQGGGYTEAFF. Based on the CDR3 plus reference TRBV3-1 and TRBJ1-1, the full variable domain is DTAVSQTPKYLVTQMGNDKSIKCEQNLGHDTMYWYKQDSKKFLKIMFSYNNKELIINETVPNRFSPKSPDKAHLNLHINSLELGDSAVYFCASSSQGGGYTEAFFGQGTRLTVV.

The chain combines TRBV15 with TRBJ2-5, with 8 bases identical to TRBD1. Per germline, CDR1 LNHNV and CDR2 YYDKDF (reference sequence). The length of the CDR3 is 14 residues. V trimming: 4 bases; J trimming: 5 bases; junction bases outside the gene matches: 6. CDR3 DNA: TGTGCCACCAGCATAAGGACAGGGTCGGAGACCCAGTACTTC. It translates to CATSIRTGSETQYF. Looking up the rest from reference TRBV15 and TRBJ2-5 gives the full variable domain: DAMVIQNPRYQVTQFGKPVTLSCSQTLNHNVMYWYQQKSSQAPKLLFHYYDKDFNNEADTPDNFQSRRPNTSFCFLDIRSPGLGDTAMYLCATSIRTGSETQYFGPGTRLLVL.

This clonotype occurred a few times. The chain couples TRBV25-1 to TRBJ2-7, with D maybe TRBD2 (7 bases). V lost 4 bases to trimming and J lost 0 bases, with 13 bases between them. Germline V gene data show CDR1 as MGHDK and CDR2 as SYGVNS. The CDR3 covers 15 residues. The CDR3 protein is CASSGIGGASYEQYF. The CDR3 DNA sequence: TGTGCCAGCAGTGGTATAGGGGGGGCCTCCTACGAGCAGTACTTC.

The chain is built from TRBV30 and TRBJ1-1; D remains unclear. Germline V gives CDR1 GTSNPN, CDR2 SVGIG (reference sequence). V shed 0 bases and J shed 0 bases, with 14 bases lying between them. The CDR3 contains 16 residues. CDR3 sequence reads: CAWSVRATIMNTEAFF. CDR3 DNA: TGTGCCTGGAGTGTTCGGGCGACCATCATGAACACTGAAGCTTTCTTT.

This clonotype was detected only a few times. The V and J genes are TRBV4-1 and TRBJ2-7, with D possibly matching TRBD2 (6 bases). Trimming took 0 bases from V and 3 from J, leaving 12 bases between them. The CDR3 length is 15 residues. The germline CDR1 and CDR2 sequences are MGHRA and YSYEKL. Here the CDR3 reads CASSQDSSGFYEQYF. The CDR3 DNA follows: TGCGCCAGCAGCCAAGACTCCAGCGGGTTCTACGAGCAGTACTTC.

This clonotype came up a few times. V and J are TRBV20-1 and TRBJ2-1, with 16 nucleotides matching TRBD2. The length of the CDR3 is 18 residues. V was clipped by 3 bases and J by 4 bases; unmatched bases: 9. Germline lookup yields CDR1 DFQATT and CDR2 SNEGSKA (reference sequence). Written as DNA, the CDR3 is TGCAGTGCTAGGGGGAGTCCGGGACTAGCGGGGGGGTACAATGAGCAGTTCTTC. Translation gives CSARGSPGLAGGYNEQFF.

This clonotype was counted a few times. CDR3: CASSPRNSGANVLTF. The CDR3 DNA is TGTGCCAGCAGTCCCCGCAACTCTGGGGCCAACGTCCTGACTTTC. The chain carries TRBV6-1 and TRBJ2-6; no definite D call. Germline assignment: CDR1 MNHNS and CDR2 SASEGT. The CDR3 runs 15 residues. V shed 5 bases and J shed 0 bases, with 8 bases lying between them.

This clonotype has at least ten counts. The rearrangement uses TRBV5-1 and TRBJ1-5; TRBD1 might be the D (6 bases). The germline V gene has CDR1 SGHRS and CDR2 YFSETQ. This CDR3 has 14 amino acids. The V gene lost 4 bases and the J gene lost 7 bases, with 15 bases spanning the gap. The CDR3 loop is CASSTDGGRQPQHF. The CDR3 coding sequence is TGCGCCAGCAGCACAGACGGGGGGCGGCAGCCCCAGCATTTT. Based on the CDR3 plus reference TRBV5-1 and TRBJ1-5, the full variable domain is KAGVTQTPRYLIKTRGQQVTLSCSPISGHRSVSWYQQTPGQGLQFLFEYFSETQRNKGNFPGRFSGRQFSNSRSEMNVSTLELGDSALYLCASSTDGGRQPQHFGDGTRLSIL.

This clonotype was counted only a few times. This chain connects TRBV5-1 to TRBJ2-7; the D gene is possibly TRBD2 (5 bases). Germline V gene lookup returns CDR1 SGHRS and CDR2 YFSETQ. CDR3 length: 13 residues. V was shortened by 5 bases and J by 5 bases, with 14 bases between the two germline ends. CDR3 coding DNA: TGCGCCAGCAGTAGGCTAGCATTGGACGAGCAGTACTTC. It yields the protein CASSRLALDEQYF.

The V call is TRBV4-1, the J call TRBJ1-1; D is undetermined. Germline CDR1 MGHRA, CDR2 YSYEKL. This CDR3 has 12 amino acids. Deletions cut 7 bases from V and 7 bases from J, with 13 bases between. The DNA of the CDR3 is TGCGCCAGCATCTCAAGGGTGTTTGAAGCTTTCTTT. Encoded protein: CASISRVFEAFF.

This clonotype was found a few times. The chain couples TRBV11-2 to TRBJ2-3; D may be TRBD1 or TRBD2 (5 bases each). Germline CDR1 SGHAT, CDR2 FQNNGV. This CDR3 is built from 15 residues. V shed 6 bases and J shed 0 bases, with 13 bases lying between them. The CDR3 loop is CASRVRGGSTDTQYF. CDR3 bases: TGTGCCAGCAGGGTTCGGGGCGGGAGCACAGATACGCAGTATTTT.

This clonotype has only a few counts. The CDR3 sequence is CASSALGAGNTIYF. The CDR3 nucleotides read TGTGCCAGCAGCGCACTAGGTGCTGGAAACACCATATATTTT. V gene TRBV7-9 combines with J gene TRBJ1-3; the D is unclear. The V gene's germline CDR1 is SEHNR and CDR2 FQNEAQ (reference sequence). The CDR3 has 14 residues. Trimming shortened V by 5 bases and J by 2 bases, and 10 bases separated the two germline ends.

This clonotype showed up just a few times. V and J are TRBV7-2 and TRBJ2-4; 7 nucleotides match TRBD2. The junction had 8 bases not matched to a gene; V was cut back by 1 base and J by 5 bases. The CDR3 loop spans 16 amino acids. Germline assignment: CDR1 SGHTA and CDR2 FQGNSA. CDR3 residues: CASSLGGASGENIQYF. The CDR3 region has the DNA TGTGCCAGCAGCTTAGGAGGGGCGAGCGGGGAAAACATTCAGTACTTC.

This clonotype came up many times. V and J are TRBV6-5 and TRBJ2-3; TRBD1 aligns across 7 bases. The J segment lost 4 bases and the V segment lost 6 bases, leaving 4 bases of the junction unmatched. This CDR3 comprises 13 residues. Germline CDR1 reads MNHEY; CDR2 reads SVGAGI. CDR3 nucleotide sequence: TGTGCCAGCAGGGGGACAGTACCAGATACGCAGTATTTT. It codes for CASRGTVPDTQYF.

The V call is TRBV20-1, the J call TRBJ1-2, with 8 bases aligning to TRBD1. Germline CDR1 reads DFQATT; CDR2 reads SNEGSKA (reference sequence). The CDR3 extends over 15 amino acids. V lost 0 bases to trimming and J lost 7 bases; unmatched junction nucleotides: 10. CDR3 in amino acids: CSARDSGRGLGGYTF. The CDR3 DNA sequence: TGCAGTGCTAGAGATAGTGGCAGGGGGCTTGGTGGCTACACCTTC.

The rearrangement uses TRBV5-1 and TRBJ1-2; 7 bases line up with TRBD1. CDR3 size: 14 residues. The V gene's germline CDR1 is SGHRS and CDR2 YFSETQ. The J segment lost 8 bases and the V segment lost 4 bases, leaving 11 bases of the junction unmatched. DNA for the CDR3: TGCGCCAGCAGCGGCGCGTCGACAGGGAGAGGCTACACCTTC. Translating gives CASSGASTGRGYTF.

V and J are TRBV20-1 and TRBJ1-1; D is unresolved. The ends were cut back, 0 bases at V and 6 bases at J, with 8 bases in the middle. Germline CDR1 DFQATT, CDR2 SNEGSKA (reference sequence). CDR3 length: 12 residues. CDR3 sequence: CSARERSPEAFF. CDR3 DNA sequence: TGCAGTGCTAGAGAACGGTCCCCTGAAGCTTTCTTT.

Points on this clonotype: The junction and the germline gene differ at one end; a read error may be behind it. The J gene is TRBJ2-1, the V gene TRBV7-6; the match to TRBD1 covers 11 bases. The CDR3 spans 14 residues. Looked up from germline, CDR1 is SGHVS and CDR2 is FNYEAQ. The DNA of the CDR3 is TGTGCTAGCAGCTTCGGGGACAGGGGGAATGAGCAGTTCTTC. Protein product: CASSFGDRGNEQFF. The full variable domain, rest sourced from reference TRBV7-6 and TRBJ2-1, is GAGVSQSPRYKVTKRGQDVALRCDPISGHVSLYWYRQALGQGPEFLTYFNYEAQQDKSGLPNDRFSAERPEGSISTLTIQRTEQRDSAMYRCASSFGDRGNEQFFGPGTRLTVL.

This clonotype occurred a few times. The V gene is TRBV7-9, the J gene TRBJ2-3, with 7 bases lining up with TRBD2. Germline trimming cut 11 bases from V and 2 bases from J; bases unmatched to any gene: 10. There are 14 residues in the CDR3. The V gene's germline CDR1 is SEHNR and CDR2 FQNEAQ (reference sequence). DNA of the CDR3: TGTGCCGTCCAGCGGGACCCTCACACAGATACGCAGTATTTT. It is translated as CAVQRDPHTDTQYF. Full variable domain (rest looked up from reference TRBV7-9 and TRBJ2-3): DTGVSQNPRHKITKRGQNVTFRCDPISEHNRLYWYRQTLGQGPEFLTYFQNEAQLEKSRLLSDRFSAERPKGSFSTLEIQRTEQGDSAMYLCAVQRDPHTDTQYFGPGTRLTVL.

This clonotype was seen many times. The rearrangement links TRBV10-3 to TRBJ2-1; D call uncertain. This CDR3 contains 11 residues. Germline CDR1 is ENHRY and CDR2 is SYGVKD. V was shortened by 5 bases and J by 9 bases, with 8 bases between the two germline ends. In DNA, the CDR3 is TGTGCCATCAGTTTCGAAAGTGAGCAGTTCTTC. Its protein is CAISFESEQFF.

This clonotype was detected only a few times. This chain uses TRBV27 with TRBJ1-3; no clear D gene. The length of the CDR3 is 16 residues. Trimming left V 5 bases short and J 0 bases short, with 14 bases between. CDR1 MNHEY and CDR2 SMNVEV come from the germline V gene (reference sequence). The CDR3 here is CASSLRPGFSGNTIYF. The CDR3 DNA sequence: TGTGCCAGCAGTCTAAGGCCCGGTTTCTCTGGAAACACCATATATTTT.

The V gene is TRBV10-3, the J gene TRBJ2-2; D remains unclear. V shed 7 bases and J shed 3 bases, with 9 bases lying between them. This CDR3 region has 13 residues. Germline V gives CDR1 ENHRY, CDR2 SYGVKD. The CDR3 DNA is TGTGCCATCAACCTTGGGGACACCGGGGAGCTGTTTTTT. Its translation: CAINLGDTGELFF.

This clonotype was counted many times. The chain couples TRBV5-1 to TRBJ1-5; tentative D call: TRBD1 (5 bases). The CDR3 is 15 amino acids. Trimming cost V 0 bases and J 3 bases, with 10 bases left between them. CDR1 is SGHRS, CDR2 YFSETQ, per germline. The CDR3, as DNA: TGCGCCAGCAGCTTGGAAGGGGCCCCCAATCAGCCCCAGCATTTT. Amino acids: CASSLEGAPNQPQHF.

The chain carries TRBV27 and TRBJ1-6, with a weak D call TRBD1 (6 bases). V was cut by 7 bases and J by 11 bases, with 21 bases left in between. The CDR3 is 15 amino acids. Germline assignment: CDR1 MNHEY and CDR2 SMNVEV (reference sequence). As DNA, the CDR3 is TGTGCCAGCACCCTACAGGGATCCCCCCGGACACCCCTCCACTTT. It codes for CASTLQGSPRTPLHF.

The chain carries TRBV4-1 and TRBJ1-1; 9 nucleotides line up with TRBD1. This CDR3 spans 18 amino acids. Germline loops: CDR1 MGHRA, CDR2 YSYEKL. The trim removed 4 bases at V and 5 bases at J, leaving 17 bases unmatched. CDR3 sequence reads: CASSPENRRTGELTEAFF. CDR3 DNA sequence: TGCGCCAGCAGCCCCGAAAACCGACGGACAGGGGAGTTGACTGAAGCTTTCTTT.

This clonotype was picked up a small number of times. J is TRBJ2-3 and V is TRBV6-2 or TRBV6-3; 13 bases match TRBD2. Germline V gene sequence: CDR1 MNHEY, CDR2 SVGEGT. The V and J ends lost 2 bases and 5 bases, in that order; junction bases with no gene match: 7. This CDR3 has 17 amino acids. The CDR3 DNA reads TGTGCCAGCAGTTACCCGGGACTAGCGGGGACGGGAGATACGCAGTATTTT. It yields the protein CASSYPGLAGTGDTQYF.

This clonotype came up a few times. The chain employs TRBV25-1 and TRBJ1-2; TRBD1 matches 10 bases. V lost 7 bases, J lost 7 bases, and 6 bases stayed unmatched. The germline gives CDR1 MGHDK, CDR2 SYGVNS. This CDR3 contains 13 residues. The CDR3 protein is CASTGTGVTGYTF. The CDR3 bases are TGTGCCAGCACCGGGACAGGGGTAACTGGCTACACCTTC.

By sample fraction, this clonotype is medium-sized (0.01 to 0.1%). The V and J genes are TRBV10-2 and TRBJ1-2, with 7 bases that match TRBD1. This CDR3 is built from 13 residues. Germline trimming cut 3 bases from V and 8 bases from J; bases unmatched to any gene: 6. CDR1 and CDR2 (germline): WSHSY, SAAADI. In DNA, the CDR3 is TGCGCCAGCAGTGAAGGGGGCGCTTACGGCTACACCTTC. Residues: CASSEGGAYGYTF.